This TCR beta chain was found in a study of T cell repertoires in cytomegalovirus infection. A single record per CDR3 protein comes from TCRdb applying MiXCR to the reads. This sample has some 500,000 distinct CDR3 sequences; 40% occur once, and the top ten carry 48%. Findings of the study overall: What dominated the ex vivo response were HLA-C-restricted CMV-specific TCR beta clonotypes.

As regards this clonotype: Its antigen is as yet unknown.

Trimming left V 3 bases short and J 4 bases short, with 6 bases between. This CDR3 is 12 amino acids long. The TCR originated in a human donor in good health (CMV status not recorded). Some clones in this sample may be carry-over from other donors' samples. The material sequenced was cultured PBMCs, taken from culture after CMV antigen stimulation. The chain couples TRBV12-3 or TRBV12-4 to TRBJ1-2; D uncertain. The CDR3 region is CASSFGVYGYTF. CDR3 DNA sequence: TGTGCCAGCAGTTTTGGAGTCTATGGCTACACCTTC.